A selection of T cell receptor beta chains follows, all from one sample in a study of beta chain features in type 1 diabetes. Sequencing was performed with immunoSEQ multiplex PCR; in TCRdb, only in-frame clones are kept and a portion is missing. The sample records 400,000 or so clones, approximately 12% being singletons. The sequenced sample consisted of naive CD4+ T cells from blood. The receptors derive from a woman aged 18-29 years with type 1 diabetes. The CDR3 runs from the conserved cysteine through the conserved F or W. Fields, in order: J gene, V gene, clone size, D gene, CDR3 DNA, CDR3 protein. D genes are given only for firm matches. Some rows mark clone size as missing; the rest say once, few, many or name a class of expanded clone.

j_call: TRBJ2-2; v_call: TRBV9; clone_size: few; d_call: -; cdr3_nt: TGTGCCAGCAGCGTAGCCTTCGCTACCACCGGGGAGCTGTTTTTT; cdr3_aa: CASSVAFATTGELFF
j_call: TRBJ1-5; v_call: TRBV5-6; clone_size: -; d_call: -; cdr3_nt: TGTGCCAGCAGCCGGGGGGCCGAGGTACTTAATCAGCCCCAGCATTTT; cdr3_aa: CASSRGAEVLNQPQHF
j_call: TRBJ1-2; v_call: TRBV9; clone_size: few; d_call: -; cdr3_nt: TGTGCCAGCACCGGGCGGGGACCTTATGGCTACACCTTC; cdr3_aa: CASTGRGPYGYTF
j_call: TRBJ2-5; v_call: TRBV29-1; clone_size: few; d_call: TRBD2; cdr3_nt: TGCAGCGTTGAAGGGACTAGCGGAATCCAAGAGACCCAGTACTTC; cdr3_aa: CSVEGTSGIQETQYF
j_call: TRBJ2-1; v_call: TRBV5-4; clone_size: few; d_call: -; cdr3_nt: TGTGCCAGCAGCCGCGGGCGGGGCTCCTACAATGAGCAGTTCTTC; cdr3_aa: CASSRGRGSYNEQFF
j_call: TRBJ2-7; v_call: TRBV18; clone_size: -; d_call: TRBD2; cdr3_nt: TGTGCCAGCTCAAGACCGGGACTAGCAGACGAGCAGTACTTC; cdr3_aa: CASSRPGLADEQYF
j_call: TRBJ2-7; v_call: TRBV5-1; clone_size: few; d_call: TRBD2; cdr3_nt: TGCGCCAGCAGCTTGCTGTCTAGCGGGAGTAGTCCGGACGAGCAGTACTTC; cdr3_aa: CASSLLSSGSSPDEQYF
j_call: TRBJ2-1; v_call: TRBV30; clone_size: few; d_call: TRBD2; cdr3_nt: TGTGCCGGTCGACTAGCGGGAGTGGGTGAGCAGTTCTTC; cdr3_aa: CAGRLAGVGEQFF
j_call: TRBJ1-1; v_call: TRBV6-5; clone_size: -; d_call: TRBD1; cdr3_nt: TGTGCCAGCAGTAGGGACAGGGGTCTGCCTGAAGCTTTCTTT; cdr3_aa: CASSRDRGLPEAFF
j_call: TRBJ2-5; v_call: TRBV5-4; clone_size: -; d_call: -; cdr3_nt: TGTGCCAGCAGCAGGATAGACACCGCCCAAGAGACCCAGTACTTC; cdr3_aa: CASSRIDTAQETQYF
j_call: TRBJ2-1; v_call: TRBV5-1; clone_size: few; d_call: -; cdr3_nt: TGCGCCAGCAGCTTGGGGCCCACAGGGCTCGGTGAGCAGTTCTTC; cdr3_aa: CASSLGPTGLGEQFF
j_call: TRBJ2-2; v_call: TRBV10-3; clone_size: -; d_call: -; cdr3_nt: TGTGCCATCAGTGATGGCTCCCCCGGGGAGCTGTTTTTT; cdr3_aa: CAISDGSPGELFF
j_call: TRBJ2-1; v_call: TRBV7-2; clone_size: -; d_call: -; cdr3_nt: TGTGCCAGCAGCTCGGACAGAAGAAATGAGCAGTTCTTC; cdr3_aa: CASSSDRRNEQFF
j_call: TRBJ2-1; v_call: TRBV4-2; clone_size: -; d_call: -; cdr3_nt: TGTGCCAGCAGCCCCATAGCGAGCTCCTACAATGAGCAGTTCTTC; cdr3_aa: CASSPIASSYNEQFF
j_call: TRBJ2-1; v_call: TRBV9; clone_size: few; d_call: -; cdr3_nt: TGTGCCAGCAGTGACGCAGGGTGGAATGAGCAGTTCTTC; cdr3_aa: CASSDAGWNEQFF
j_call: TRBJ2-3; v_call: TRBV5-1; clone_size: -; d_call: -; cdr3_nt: TGCGCCAGCAGCTTCGGGGTAGCGGATACAGATACGCAGTATTTT; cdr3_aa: CASSFGVADTDTQYF
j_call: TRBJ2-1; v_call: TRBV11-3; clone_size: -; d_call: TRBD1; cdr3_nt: TGTGCCAGCAGCTTAGCCGCGCGGACAGGGGCGCTCTTC; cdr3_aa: CASSLAARTGALF
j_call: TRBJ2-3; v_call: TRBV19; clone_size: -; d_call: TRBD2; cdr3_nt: TGTGCCAGTCGGGTCAGCGGGGGGACAGATACGCAGTATTTT; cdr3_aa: CASRVSGGTDTQYF
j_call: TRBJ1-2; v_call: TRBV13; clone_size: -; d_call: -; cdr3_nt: TGTGCCAGCAGCCCCGGCCGGACAGCCTATGGCTACACCTTC; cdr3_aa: CASSPGRTAYGYTF
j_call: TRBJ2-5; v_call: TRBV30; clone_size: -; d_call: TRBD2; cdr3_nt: TGTGCCTGGAGTGTATTAGGAGCGGGAGTAGAGACCCAGTACTTC; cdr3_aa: CAWSVLGAGVETQYF
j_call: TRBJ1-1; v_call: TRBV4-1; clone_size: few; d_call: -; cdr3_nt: TGCGCCAGCAGCCAAGAGGTGTCAGGGAGGTGGACTGAAGCTTTCTTT; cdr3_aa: CASSQEVSGRWTEAFF
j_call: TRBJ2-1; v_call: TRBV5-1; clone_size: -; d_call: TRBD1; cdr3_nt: TGCGCCAGCAGCTCTGACCCCGGGACAGGAACTGGGAATGAGCAGTTCTTC; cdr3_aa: CASSSDPGTGTGNEQFF
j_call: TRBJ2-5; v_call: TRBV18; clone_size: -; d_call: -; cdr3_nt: TGTGCAAGCTCACCGGGGATGAGGGCAGAGACCCAGTACTTC; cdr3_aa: CASSPGMRAETQYF
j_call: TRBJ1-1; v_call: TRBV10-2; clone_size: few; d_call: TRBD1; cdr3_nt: TGCGCCAGCAGAAATCGGGACAGCTACACTGAAGCTTTCTTT; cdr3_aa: CASRNRDSYTEAFF
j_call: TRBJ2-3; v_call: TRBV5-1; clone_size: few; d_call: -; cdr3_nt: TGCGCCAGCAGCTTGGCTCAGGGGCGGGCAGATACGCAGTATTTT; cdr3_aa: CASSLAQGRADTQYF
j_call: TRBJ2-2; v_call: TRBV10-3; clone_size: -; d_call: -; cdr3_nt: TGTGCCATCAGTGAGTCGGCGGGCCACGGGGAGCTGTTTTTT; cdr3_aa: CAISESAGHGELFF
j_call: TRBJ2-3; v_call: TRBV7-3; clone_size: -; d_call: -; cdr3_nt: TGTGCCAGCAGCCCGGGTGCGGGATCCGATACGCAGTATTTT; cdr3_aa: CASSPGAGSDTQYF
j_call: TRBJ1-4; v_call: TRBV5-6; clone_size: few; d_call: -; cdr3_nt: TGTGCCAGCTCATCGCCGGGACAAGTTAATGAAAAACTGTTTTTT; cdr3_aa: CASSSPGQVNEKLFF
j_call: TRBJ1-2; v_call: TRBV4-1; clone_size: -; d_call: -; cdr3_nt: TGCGCCAGCAGCCAAGGGGCGGTTTCGGACTCTGGCTACACCTTC; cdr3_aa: CASSQGAVSDSGYTF
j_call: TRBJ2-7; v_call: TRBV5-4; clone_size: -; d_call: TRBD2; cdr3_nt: TGTGCCAGCAGCTGGGGGACTAGCGGGTTGTACGAGCAGTACTTC; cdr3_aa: CASSWGTSGLYEQYF
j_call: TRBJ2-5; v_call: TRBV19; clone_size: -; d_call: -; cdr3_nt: TGTGCCAGTAGTATAGTCCGAGGTAACCAAGAGACCCAGTACTTC; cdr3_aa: CASSIVRGNQETQYF
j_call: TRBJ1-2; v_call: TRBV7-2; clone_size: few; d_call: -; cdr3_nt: TGTGCCAGCAGCACAGGGTCCGGTGGCTACACCTTC; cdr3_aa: CASSTGSGGYTF
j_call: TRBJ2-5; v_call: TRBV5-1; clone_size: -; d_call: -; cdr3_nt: TGCGCCAGCAGCTCCCCCAACAATCAAGAGACCCAGTACTTC; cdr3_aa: CASSSPNNQETQYF
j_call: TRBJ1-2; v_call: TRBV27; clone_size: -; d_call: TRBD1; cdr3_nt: TGTGCCAGCGGACAGGGCTATGGCTACACCTTC; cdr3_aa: CASGQGYGYTF
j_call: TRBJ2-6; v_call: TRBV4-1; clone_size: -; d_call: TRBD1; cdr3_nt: TGCGCCAGCAGCCAAGAAAGCCCAGGGGGCGGTGGGGCCAACGTCCTGACTTTC; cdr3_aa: CASSQESPGGGGANVLTF
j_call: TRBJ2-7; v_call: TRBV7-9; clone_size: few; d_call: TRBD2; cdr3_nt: TGTGCCAGCAGCTTATTCACGGGAGGTCATGGGAGCGAGCAGTACTTC; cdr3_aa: CASSLFTGGHGSEQYF
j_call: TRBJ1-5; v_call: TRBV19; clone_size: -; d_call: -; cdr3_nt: TGTGCCAGCACGCTGAGCGGAGGCAATCAGCCCCAGCATTTT; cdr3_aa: CASTLSGGNQPQHF
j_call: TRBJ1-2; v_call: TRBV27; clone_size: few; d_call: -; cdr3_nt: TGTGCCAGCAGTTTATCGGGCAGCTTGGTCTCTGGCTACACCTTC; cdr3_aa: CASSLSGSLVSGYTF
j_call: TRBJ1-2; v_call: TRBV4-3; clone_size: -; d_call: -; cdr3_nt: TGCGCCAGCAGCCAGTCCGGAGGGGTGTCGTATGGCTACACCTTC; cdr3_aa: CASSQSGGVSYGYTF
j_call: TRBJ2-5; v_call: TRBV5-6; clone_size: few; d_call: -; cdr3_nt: TGTGCCAGCAGCTTGGGGGGGCTGGACTTCCAAGAGACCCAGTACTTC; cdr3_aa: CASSLGGLDFQETQYF
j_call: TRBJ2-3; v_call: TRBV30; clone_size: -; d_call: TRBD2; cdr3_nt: TGTGCCTGGAGTGTCACTAGCGGTTACACAGATACGCAGTATTTT; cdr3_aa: CAWSVTSGYTDTQYF
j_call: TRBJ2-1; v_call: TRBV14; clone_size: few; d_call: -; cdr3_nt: TGTGCCAGCAGCCAAAAACCGCTAAGCTCCTACAATGAGCAGTTCTTC; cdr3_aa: CASSQKPLSSYNEQFF
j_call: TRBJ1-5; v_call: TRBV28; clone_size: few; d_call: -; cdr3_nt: TGTGCCAGTGCACAGAATAGCAATCAGCCCCAGCATTTT; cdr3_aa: CASAQNSNQPQHF
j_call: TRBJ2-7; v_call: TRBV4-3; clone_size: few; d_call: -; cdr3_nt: TGCGCCAGCAGCCTCGTTCGGGGTGACGAGCAGTACTTC; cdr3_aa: CASSLVRGDEQYF
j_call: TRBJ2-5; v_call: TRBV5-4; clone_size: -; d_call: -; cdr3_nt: TGTGCCAGCAGCCTGGATACCGGGACACCCCAAGAGACCCAGTACTTC; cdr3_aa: CASSLDTGTPQETQYF
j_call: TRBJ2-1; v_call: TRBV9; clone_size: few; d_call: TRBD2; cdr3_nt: TGTGCCAGCAGCCCCCTAGGGACTAGCGGGAGGGCGCGTGAGCAGTTCTTC; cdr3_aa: CASSPLGTSGRAREQFF
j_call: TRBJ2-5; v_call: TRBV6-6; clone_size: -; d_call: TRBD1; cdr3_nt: TGTGCCAGCATAATGGACAGGGGTCGGGAGACCCAGTACTTC; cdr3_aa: CASIMDRGRETQYF
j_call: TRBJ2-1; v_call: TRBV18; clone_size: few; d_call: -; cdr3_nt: TGTGCCAGCTCACCAAGGACGGAGGATACCGTGGAGTTCTTC; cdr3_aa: CASSPRTEDTVEFF
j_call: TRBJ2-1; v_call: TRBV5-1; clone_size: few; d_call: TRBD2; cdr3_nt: TGCGCCAGCAGGTACTCCGGGACTAGCTATAGCTCCTACAATGAGCAGTTCTTC; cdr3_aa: CASRYSGTSYSSYNEQFF
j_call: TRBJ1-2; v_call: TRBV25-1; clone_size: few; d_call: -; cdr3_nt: TGTGCCAGCACTGAGTCGGGGGTTCGAGACTATGGCTACACCTTC; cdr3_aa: CASTESGVRDYGYTF
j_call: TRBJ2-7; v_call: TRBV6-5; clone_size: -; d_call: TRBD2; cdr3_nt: TGTGCCAGCAGCGGACCGGGGGGGGTCGGCTACGAGCAGTACTTC; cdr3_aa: CASSGPGGVGYEQYF